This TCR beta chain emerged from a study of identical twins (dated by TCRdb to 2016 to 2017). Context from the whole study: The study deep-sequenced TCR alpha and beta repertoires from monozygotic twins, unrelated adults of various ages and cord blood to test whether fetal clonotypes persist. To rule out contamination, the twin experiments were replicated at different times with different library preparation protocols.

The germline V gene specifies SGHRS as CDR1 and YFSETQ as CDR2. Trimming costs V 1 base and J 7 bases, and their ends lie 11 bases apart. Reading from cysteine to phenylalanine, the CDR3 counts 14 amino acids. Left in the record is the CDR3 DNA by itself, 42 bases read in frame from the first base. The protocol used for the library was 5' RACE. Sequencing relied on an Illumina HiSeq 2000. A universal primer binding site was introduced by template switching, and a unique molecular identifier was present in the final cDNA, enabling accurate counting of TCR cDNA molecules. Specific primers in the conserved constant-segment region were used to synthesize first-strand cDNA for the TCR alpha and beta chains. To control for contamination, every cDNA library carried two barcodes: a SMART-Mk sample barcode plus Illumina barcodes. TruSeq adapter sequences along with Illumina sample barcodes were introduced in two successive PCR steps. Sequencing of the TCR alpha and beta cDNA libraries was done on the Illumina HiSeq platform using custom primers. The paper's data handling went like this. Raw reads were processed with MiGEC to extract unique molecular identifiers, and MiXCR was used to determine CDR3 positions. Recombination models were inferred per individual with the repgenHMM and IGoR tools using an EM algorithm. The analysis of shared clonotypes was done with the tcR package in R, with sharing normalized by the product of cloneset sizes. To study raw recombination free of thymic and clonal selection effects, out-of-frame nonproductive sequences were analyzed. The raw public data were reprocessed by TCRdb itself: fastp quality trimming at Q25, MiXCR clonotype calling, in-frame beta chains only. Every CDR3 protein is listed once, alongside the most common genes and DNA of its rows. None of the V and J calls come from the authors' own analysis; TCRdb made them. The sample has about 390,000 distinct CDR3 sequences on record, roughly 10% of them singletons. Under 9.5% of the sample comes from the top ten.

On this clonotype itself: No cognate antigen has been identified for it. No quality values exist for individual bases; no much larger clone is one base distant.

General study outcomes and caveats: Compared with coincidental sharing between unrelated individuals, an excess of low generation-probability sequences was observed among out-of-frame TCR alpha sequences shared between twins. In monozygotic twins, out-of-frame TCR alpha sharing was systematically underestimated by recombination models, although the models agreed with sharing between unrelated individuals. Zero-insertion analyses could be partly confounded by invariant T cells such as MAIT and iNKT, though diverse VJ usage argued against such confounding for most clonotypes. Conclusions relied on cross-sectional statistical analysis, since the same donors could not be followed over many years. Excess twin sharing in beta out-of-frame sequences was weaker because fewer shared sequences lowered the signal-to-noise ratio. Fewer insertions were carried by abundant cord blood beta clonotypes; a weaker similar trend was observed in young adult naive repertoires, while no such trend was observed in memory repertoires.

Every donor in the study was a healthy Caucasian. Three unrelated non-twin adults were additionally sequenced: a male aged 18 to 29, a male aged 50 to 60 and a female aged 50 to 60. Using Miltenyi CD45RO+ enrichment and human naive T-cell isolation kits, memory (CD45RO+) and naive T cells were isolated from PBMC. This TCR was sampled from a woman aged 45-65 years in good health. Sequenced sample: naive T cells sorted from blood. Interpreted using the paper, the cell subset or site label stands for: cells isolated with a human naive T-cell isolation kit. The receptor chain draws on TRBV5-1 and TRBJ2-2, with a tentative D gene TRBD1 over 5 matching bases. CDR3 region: CASSLKGDGGELFF. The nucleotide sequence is TGCGCCAGCAGCTTGAAAGGGGATGGCGGGGAGCTGTTTTTT.